Reported below is one T cell receptor beta chain. The data were obtained in a study of blood T cell repertoires in COVID-19. Study context: The cDNA or gDNA used as material had been derived from T cells, B-cell-depleted T cells, or PBMCs.

CDR3 length: 14 residues. CDR1 is SNHLY and CDR2 is FYNNEI in the germline V gene. The V end was cut by 4 bases, the J end by 1 base, with 8 bases between. Self-reported history from a screening survey and questionnaire set each donor's cohort. As handled by the study authors: It was from reference gene primer amplification that nucleated cell counts were estimated. TCRdb keeps only in-frame clones here, not all; method: immunoSEQ multiplex PCR. V and J calls and clone size are as listed in that table; D and trimming were resolved from the DNA. This table holds about 240,000 clones, about 89% found once.

This sequence was found in a woman between 25 and 40 years old who had recovered from COVID-19. Sequencing was done on a sample of PBMCs or T cells enriched from blood (not recorded which). The chain joins TRBV2 to TRBJ2-4, with a weak D call TRBD1 (5 bases). The CDR3 region is CASSGTWAKNIQYF. The DNA for the CDR3 is TGTGCCAGCAGTGGGACATGGGCCAAAAACATTCAGTACTTC.